This TCR beta chain appears in the sequencing data of a study of blood T cell repertoires in COVID-19. Assay used: immunoSEQ multiplex PCR; TCRdb lists only in-frame clones, some missing. The table shows about 14,000 clones, with roughly nine tenths occurring only once. J gave up 3 bases and V 4 bases, and 5 bases lay outside the gene matches. The CDR3 is made up of 14 amino acids. Looked up from germline, CDR1 is SNHLY and CDR2 is FYNNEI. This clone was seen only once. The receptor was isolated from a human donor with active COVID-19. The donor label of this sample is uncertain. The rearrangement uses TRBV2 and TRBJ1-1; TRBD1 agrees at 7 bases. The sequenced sample was peripheral blood. The CDR3, as DNA: TGTGCCAGCAGTGCAATGACAGGGTACACTGAAGCTTTCTTT. Translation: CASSAMTGYTEAFF.